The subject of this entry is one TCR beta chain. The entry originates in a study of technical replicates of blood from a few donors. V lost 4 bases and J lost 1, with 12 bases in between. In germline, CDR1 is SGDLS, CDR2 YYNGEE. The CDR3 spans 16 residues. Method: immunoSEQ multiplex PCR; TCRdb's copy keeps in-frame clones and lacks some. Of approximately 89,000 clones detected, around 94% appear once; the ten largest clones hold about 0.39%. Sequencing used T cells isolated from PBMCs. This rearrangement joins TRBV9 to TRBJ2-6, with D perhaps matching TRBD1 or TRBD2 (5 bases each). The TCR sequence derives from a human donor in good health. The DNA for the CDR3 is TGTGCCAGCAGCTTAGGGGAGTCTTCTGGGGCCAACGTCCTGACTTTC. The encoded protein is CASSLGESSGANVLTF.